The rows below give T cell receptor beta chains drawn from one sample of a study of blood T cell repertoires in COVID-19. The repertoire was sequenced with immunoSEQ multiplex PCR; TCRdb's copy has only in-frame clones and lacks some. This table has about 170,000 clones, approximately 84% appearing once. Sample: peripheral blood. All receptors derive from a woman aged 80 or over with COVID-19, enrolled during active disease. Both conserved end residues are part of each CDR3. Fields, in order: clone size, D gene, J gene, V gene, CDR3 length, CDR3 protein, CDR3 DNA. The D gene is left open where the match is weak. Clone size is shown for a subset of rows, as once, few, many or a class of expanded clone.

NA NA TRBJ1-2 TRBV7-5 17 CVRRSPGHERLNYGYTF TGTGTCAGAAGATCCCCGGGACACGAAAGACTCAACTATGGCTACACCTTC
NA NA TRBJ1-1 TRBV5-1 15 CASRNSGVEDTEAFF TGCGCCAGCAGAAACTCAGGGGTTGAGGACACTGAAGCTTTCTTT
once NA TRBJ2-3 TRBV4-2 18 CASSQAGGWGVGTDTQYF TGTGCCAGCAGCCAAGCCGGAGGGTGGGGGGTAGGCACAGATACGCAGTATTTT
NA NA TRBJ1-4 TRBV12-3/TRBV12-4 13 CASSLGVREKLFF TGTGCCAGCAGTTTAGGAGTTCGTGAAAAACTGTTTTTT
NA TRBD2 TRBJ2-2 TRBV5-5 16 CASSFGAGVDTGELFF TGTGCCAGCAGCTTCGGAGCGGGGGTCGACACCGGGGAGCTGTTTTTT
NA TRBD1 TRBJ1-2 TRBV7-2 14 CASSLDGTGIGYTF TGTGCCAGCAGCTTAGACGGGACAGGGATTGGCTACACCTTC
NA NA TRBJ2-7 TRBV18 13 CASSLMLQVEQYF TGTGCCAGCTCATTAATGCTCCAGGTCGAGCAGTACTTC
NA NA TRBJ2-5 TRBV28 14 CASSSYREQETQYF TGTGCCAGCAGTTCTTACAGGGAACAAGAGACCCAGTACTTC
NA TRBD1 TRBJ1-3 TRBV7-9 16 CASSRGQGMNGNTIYF TGTGCCAGCAGCCGGGGACAGGGGATGAATGGAAACACCATATATTTT
NA TRBD2 TRBJ2-7 TRBV5-1 14 CASSTSGSSYEQYF TGCGCCAGCAGTACTAGCGGGAGCTCCTACGAGCAGTACTTC
NA NA TRBJ1-3 TRBV19 14 CASSMGREENTIYF TGTGCCAGTAGTATGGGCAGGGAAGAAAACACCATATATTTT